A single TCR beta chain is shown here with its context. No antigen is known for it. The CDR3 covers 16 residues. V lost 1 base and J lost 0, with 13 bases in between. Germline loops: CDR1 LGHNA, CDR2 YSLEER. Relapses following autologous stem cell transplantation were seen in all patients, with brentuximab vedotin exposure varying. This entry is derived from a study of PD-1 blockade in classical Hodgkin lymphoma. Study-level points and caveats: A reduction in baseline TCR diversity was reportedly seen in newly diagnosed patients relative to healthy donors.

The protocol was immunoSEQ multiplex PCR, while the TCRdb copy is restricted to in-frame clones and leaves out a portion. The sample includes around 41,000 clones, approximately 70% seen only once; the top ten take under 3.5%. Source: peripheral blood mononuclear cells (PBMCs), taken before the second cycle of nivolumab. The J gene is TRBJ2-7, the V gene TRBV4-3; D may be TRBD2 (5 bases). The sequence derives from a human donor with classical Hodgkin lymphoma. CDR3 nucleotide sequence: TGCGCCAGCAGCCAAGGGGCGGGTGGGAGCTCCTACGAGCAGTACTTC. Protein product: CASSQGAGGSSYEQYF.